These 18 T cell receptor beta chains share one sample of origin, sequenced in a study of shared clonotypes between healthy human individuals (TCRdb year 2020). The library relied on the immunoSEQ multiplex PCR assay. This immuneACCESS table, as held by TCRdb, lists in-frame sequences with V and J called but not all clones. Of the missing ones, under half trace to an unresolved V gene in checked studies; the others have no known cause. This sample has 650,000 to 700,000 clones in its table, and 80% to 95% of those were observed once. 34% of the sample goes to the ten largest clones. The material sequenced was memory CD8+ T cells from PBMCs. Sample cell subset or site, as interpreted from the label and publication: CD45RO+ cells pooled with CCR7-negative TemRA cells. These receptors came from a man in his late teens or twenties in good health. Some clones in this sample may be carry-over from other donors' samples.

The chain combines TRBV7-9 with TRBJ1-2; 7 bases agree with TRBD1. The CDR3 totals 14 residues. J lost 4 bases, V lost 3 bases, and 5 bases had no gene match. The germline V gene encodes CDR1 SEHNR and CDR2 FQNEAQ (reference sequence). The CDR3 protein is CASSLTGKTYGYTF. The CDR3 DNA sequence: TGTGCCAGCAGCTTGACAGGGAAAACCTATGGCTACACCTTC. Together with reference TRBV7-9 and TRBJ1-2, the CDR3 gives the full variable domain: DTGVSQNPRHKITKRGQNVTFRCDPISEHNRLYWYRQTLGQGPEFLTYFQNEAQLEKSRLLSDRFSAERPKGSFSTLEIQRTEQGDSAMYLCASSLTGKTYGYTFGSGTRLTVV.

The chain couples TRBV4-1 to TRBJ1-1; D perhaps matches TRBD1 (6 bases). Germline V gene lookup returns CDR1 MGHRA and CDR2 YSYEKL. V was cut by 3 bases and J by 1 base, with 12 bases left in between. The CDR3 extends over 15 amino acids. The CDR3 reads CASSQGDRRNTEAFF. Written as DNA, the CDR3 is TGCGCCAGCAGCCAGGGAGACAGGCGGAACACTGAAGCTTTCTTT.

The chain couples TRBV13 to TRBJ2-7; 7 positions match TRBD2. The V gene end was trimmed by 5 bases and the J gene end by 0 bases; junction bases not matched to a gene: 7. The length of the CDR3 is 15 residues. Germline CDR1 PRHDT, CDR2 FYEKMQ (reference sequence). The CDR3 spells CASSATGTTSYEQYF. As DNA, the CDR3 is TGTGCCAGCAGCGCAACCGGGACTACCTCCTACGAGCAGTACTTC. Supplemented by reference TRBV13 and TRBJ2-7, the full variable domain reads AAGVIQSPRHLIKEKRETATLKCYPIPRHDTVYWYQQGPGQDPQFLISFYEKMQSDKGSIPDRFSAQQFSDYHSELNMSSLELGDSALYFCASSATGTTSYEQYFGPGTRLTVT.

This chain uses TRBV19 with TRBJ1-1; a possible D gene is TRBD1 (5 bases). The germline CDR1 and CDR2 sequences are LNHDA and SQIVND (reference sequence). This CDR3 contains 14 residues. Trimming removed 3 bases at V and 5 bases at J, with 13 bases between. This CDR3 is CASSMVGAGTEAFF. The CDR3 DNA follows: TGTGCCAGTAGTATGGTAGGGGCGGGGACTGAAGCTTTCTTT.

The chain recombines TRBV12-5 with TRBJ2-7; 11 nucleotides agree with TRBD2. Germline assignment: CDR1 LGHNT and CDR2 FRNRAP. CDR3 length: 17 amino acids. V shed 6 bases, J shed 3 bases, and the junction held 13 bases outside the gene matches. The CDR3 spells CASGSTGTSGMLYEQYF. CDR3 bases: TGTGCTAGTGGCTCCACAGGGACTAGCGGTATGCTCTACGAGCAGTACTTC.

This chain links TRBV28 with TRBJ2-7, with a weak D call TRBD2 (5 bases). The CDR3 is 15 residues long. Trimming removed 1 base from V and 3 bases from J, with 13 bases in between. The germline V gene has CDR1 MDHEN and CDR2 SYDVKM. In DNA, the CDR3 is TGTGCCAGCAGTTTATTTCGGGATAGCCTCTACGAGCAGTACTTC. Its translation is CASSLFRDSLYEQYF.

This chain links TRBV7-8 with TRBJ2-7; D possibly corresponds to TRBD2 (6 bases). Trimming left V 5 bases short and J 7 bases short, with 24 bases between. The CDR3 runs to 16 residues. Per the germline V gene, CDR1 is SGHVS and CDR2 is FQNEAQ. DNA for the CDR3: TGTGCCAGCAGCCCCCCGGTGGGGCTAGCCGGAGGGGAGCAGTACTTC. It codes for CASSPPVGLAGGEQYF.

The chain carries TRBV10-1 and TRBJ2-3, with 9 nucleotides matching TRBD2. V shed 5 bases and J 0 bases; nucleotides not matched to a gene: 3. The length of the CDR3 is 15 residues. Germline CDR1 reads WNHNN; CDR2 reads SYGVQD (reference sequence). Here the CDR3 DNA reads TGCGCCAGCAGTCAGACTAGCGGAAGCACAGATACGCAGTATTTT. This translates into CASSQTSGSTDTQYF.

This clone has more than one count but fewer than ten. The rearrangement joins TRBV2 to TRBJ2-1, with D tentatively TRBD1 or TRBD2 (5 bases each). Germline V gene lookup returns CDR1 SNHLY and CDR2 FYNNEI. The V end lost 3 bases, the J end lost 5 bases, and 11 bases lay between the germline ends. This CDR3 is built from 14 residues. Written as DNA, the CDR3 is TGTGCCAGCAGTGACAGGGACGGAAACAATGAGCAGTTCTTC. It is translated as CASSDRDGNNEQFF.

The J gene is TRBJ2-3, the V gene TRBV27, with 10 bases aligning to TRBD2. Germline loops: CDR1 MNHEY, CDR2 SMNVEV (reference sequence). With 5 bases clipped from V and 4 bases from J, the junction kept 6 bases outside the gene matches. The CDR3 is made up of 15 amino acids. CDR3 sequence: CASSSTSGTPDTQYF. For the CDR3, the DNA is TGTGCCAGCAGTAGTACTAGCGGGACGCCAGATACGCAGTATTTT.

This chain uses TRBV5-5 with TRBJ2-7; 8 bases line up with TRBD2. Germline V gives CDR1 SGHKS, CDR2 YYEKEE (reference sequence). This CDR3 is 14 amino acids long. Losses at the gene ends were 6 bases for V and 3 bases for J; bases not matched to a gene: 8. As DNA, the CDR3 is TGTGCCAGCACTAATTTCGGGGGGGACTACGAGCAGTACTTC. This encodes CASTNFGGDYEQYF.

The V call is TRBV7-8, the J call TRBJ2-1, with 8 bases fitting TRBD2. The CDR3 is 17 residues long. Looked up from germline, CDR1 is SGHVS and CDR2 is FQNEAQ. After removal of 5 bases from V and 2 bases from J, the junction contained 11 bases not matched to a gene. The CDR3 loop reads CASSPTLSGVTYNEQFF. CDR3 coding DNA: TGTGCCAGCAGCCCTACCCTTAGCGGGGTCACCTACAATGAGCAGTTCTTC.

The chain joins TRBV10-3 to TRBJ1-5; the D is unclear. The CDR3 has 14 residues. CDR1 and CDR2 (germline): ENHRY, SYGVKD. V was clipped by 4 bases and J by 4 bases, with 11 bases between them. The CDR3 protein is CAISGAGVNQPQHF. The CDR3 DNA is TGTGCCATCAGTGGGGCAGGAGTTAATCAGCCCCAGCATTTT.

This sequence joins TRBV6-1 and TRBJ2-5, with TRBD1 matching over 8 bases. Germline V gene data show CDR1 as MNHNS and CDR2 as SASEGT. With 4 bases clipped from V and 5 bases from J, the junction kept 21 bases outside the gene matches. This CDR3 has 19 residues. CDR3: CASSGFPGGAYIFGETQYF. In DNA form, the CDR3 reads TGTGCCAGCAGTGGCTTTCCAGGGGGCGCTTATATATTTGGGGAGACCCAGTACTTC.

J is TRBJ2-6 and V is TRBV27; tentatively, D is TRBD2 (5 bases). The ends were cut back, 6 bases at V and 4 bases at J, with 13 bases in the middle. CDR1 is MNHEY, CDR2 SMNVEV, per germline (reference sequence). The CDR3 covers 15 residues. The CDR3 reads CASRPRVAGANVLTF. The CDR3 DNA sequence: TGTGCCAGCAGACCGAGGGTAGCCGGGGCCAACGTCCTGACTTTC.

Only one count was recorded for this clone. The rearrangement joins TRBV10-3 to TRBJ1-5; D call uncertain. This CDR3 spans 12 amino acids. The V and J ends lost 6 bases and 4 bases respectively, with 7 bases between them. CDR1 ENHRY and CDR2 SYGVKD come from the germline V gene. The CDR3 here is CAIRGANQPQHF. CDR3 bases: TGTGCCATCAGAGGCGCTAATCAGCCCCAGCATTTT.

CDR3 DNA: TGTGCCAGCAGTACCCGGGACCTCGGTCACGAGACCCAGTACTTC. This gives the protein CASSTRDLGHETQYF. This rearrangement joins TRBV27 to TRBJ2-5; D may be TRBD1 or TRBD2 (5 bases each). The CDR3 sequence is 15 residues long. Trimming shortened V by 5 bases and J by 5 bases, and 18 bases separated the two germline ends. In germline, CDR1 is MNHEY, CDR2 SMNVEV (reference sequence).

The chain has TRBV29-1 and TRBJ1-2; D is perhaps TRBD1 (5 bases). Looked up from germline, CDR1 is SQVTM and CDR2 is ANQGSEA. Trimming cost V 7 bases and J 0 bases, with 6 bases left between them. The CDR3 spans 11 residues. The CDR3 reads CSGGANYGYTF. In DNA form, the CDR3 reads TGCAGCGGGGGGGCTAACTATGGCTACACCTTC.